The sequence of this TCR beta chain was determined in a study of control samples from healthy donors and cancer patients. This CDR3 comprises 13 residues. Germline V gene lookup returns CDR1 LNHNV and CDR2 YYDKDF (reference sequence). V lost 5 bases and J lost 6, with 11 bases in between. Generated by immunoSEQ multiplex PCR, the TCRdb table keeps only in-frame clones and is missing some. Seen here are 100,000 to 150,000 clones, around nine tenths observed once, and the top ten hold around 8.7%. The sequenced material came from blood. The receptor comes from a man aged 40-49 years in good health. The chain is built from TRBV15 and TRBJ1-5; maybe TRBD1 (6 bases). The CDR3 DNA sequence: TGTGCCACCAGCGGACCAGGGGTTCAGCCCCAGCATTTT. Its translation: CATSGPGVQPQHF. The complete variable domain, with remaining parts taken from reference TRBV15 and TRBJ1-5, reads DAMVIQNPRYQVTQFGKPVTLSCSQTLNHNVMYWYQQKSSQAPKLLFHYYDKDFNNEADTPDNFQSRRPNTSFCFLDIRSPGLGDTAMYLCATSGPGVQPQHFGDGTRLSIL.